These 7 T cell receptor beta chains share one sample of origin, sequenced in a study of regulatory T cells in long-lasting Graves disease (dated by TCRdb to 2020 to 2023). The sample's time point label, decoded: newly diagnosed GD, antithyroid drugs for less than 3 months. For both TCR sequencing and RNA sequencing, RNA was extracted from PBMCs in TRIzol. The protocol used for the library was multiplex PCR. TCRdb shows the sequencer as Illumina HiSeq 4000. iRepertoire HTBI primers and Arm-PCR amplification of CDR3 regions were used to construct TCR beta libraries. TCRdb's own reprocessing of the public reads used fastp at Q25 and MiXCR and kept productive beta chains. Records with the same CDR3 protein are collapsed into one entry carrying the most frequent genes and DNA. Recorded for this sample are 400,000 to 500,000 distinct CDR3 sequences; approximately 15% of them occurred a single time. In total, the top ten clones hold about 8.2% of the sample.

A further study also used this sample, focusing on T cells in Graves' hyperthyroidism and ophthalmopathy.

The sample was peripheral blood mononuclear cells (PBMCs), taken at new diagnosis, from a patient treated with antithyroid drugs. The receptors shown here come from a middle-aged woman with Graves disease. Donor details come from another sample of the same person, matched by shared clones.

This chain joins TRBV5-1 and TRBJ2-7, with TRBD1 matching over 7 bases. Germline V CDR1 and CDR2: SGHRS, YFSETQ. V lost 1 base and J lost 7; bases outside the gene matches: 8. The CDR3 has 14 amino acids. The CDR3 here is CASSLLEGAGEQYF. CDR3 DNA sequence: TGCGCCAGCAGCTTGCTCGAGGGGGCAGGGGAGCAGTACTTC.

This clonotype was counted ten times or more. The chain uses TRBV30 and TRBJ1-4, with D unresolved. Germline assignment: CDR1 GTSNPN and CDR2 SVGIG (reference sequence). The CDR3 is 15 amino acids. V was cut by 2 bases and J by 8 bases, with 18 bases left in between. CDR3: CAWSTREALEEKLFF. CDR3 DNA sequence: TGTGCCTGGAGTACCCGGGAAGCATTAGAGGAAAAACTGTTTTTT. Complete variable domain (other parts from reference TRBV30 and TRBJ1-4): SQTIHQWPATLVQPVGSPLSLECTVEGTSNPNLYWYRQAAGRGLQLLFYSVGIGQISSEVPQNLSASRPQDRQFILSSKKLLLSDSGFYLCAWSTREALEEKLFFGSGTQLSVL.

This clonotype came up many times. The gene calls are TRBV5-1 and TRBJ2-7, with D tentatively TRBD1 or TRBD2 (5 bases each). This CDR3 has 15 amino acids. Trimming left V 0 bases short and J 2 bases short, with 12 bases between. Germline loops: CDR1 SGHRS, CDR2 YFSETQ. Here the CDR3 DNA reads TGCGCCAGCAGCTTGGACCAGGGAGCACCCTACGAGCAGTACTTC. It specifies CASSLDQGAPYEQYF.

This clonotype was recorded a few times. This CDR3 reads CASSLADRVPTDTQYF. For the CDR3, the DNA is TGTGCCAGCAGCTTAGCGGACAGGGTCCCAACGGATACGCAGTATTTT. This chain links TRBV7-9 with TRBJ2-3, with 8 bases aligning to TRBD1. CDR1 is SEHNR, CDR2 FQNEAQ, per germline (reference sequence). There are 16 residues in the CDR3. The trim removed 0 bases at V and 6 bases at J, leaving 8 bases unmatched.

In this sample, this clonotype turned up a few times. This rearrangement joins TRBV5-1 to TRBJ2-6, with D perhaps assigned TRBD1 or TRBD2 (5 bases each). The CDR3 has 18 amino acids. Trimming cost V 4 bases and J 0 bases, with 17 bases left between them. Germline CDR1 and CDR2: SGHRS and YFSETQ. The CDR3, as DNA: TGCGCCAGCAGCCAGGGTCCCGGGACGGACTCTGGGGCCAACGTCCTGACTTTC. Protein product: CASSQGPGTDSGANVLTF.

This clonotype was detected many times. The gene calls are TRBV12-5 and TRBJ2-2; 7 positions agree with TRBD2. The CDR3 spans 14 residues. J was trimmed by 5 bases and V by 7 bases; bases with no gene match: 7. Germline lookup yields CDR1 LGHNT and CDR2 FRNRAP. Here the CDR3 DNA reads TGTGCTAGTGCCCTCGGGGGGTATACCGGGGAGCTGTTTTTT. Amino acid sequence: CASALGGYTGELFF. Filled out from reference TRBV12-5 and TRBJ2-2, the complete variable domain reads DARVTQTPRHKVTEMGQEVTMRCQPILGHNTVFWYRQTMMQGLELLAYFRNRAPLDDSGMPKDRFSAEMPDATLATLKIQPSEPRDSAVYFCASALGGYTGELFFGEGSRLTVL.

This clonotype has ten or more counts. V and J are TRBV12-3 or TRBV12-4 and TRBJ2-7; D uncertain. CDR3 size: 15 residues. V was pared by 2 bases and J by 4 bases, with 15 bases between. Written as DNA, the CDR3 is TGTGCCAGCAGTTTATCGCCTATAGGGCCTTACGAGCAGTACTTC. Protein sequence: CASSLSPIGPYEQYF.